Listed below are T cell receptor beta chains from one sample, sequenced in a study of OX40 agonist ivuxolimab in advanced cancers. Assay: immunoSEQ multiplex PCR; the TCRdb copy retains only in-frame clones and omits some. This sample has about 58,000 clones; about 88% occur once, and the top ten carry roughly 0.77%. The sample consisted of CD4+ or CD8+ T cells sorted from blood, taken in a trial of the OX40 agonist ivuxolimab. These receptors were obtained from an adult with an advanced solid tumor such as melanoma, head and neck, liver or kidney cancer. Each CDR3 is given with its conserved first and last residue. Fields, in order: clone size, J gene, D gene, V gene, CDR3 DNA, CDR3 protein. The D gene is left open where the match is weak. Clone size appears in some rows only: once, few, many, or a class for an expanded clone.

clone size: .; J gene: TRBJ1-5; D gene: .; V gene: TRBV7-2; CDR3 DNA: TGTGCCAGCAGCTTGTGGGGAGGGAACAATCAGCCCCAGCATTTT; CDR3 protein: CASSLWGGNNQPQHF
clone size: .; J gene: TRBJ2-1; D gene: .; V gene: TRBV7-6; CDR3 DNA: TGTGCCAGCAGCTTGTTACAGTACAATGAGCAGTTCTTC; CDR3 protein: CASSLLQYNEQFF
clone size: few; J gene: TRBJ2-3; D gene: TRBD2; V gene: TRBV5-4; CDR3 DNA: TGTGCCAGCAGAGTGAAACTAGCGGGAGTTACGCAGTATTTT; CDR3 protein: CASRVKLAGVTQYF
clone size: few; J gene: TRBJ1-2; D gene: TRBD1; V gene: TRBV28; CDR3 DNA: TGTGCCAGCCACCAAGCCTCGGGGACAGCCTATGGCTACACCTTC; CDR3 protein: CASHQASGTAYGYTF
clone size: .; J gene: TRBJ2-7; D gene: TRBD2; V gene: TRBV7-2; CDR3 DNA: TGTGCCAGCAGCCCCCGGACTAGCGGGACCTACGAGCAGTACTTC; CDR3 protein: CASSPRTSGTYEQYF
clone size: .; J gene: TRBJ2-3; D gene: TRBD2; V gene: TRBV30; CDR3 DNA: TGTGCCTGGACCATACTAGCGACAGATACGCAGTATTTT; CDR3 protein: CAWTILATDTQYF
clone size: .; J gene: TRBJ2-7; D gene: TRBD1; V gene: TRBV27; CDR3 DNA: TGTGCCAGCAGCCGGACAGGGGGTGACGAGCAGTACTTC; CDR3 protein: CASSRTGGDEQYF
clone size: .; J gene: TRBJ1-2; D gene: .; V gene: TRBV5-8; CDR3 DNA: TGTGCCAGCAGCGTCACAGGGATGGGCTATGGCTACACCTTC; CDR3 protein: CASSVTGMGYGYTF
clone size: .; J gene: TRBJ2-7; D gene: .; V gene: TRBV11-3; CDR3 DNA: TGTGCCAGCAGCTTAGGGGGGTTGGACGAGCAGTACTTC; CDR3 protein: CASSLGGLDEQYF
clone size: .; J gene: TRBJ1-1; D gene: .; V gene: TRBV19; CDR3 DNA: TGTGCCAGTAGCAATCTGGGAAGCGAGGCTTTCTTT; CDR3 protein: CASSNLGSEAFF
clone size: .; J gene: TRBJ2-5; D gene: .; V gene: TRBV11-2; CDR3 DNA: TGTGCCAGCAGCTTACCCCAAGAGACCCAGTACTTC; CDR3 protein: CASSLPQETQYF
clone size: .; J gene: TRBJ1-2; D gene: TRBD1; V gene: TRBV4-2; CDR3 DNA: TGTGCCAGCAGCCAAGATTGGGACAGGGGATATGGCTACACCTTC; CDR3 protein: CASSQDWDRGYGYTF
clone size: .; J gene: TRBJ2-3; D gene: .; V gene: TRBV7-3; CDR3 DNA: TGTGCCAGCAGCTTAAACCGGGCTAACACAGATACGCAGTATTTT; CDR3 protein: CASSLNRANTDTQYF
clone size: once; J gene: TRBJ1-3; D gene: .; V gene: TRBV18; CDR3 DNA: TGTGCCAGCTCACCCGAGGACAGTTCCTCTGGAAACACCATATATTTT; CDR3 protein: CASSPEDSSSGNTIYF
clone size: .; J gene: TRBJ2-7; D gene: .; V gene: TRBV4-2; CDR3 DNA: TGTGCCAGCAGCCAAGGCCCCGCAGAGACCTACGAGCAGTACTTC; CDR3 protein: CASSQGPAETYEQYF
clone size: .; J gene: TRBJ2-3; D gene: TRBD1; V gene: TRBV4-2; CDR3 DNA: TGTGCCAGCAGCCGCGACAGGGCAGATACGCAGTATTTT; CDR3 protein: CASSRDRADTQYF
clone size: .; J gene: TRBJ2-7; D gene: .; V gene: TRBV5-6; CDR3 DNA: TGTGCCAGCAGCCCGGGACTCCGCCGAAGCGAGCAGTACTTC; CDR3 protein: CASSPGLRRSEQYF
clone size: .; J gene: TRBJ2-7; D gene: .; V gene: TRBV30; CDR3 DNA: TGTGCCGGGGAGGGGGACAACTCCTACGAGCAGTACTTC; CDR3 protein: CAGEGDNSYEQYF
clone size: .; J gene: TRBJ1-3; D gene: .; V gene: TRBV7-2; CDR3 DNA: TGTGCCAGCAGCTTCGGTCCCCCGGGTTCAGTAGGGGACACCATATATTTT; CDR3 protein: CASSFGPPGSVGDTIYF
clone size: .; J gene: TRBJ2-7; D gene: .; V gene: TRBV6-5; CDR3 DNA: TGTGCCAGCAGTTACGGAACCCCATCTTCGGGCTACGAGCAGTACTTC; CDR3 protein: CASSYGTPSSGYEQYF
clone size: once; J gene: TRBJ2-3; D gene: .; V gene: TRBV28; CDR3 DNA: TGTGCCAGCAGTTCGGGCTCTACGCAGTATTTT; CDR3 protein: CASSSGSTQYF
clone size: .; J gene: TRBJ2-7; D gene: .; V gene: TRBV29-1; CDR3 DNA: TGCAGCGCCCTAACAGGGATCGCCTACGAGCAGTACTTC; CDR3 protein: CSALTGIAYEQYF
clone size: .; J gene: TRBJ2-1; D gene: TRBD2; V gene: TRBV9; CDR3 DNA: TGTGCCAGCAGCGTATTAGGACTAGCGGTTTTCAATGAGCAGTTCTTC; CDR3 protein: CASSVLGLAVFNEQFF
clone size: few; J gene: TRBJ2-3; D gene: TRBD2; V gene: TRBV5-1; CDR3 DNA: TGCGCCAGCAGCTATAGCGGGACGGATACGCAGTATTTT; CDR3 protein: CASSYSGTDTQYF
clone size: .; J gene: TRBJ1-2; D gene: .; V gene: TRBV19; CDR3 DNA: TGTGCCAGTAGGGCCTTGCTCGGGAGTTCGTATGGCTACACCTTC; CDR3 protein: CASRALLGSSYGYTF
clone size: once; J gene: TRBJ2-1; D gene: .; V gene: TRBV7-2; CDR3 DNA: TGTGCCAGCACCCCTAGCTCCTACAATGAGCAGTTCTTC; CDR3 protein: CASTPSSYNEQFF
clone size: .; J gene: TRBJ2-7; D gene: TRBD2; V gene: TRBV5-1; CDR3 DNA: TGCGCCAGCAGCTTGGGACTAGCGGGAGTTGACGAGCAGTACTTC; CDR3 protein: CASSLGLAGVDEQYF
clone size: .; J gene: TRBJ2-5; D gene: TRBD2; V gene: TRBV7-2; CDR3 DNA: TGTGCCAGCAGAATAGTGGGGGGGGAGGAGACCCAGTACTTC; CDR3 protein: CASRIVGGEETQYF
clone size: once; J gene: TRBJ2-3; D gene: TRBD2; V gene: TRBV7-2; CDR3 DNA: TGTGCCAGCAGCTTAGACGAACTAGCGGGAGGAGATACGCAGTATTTT; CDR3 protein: CASSLDELAGGDTQYF
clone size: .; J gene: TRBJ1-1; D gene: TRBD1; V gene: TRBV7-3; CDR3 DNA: TGTGCCAGCAGCAGACAGGGGAACACTGAAGCTTTCTTT; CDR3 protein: CASSRQGNTEAFF
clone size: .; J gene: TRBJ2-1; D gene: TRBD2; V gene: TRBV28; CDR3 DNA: TGTGCCAGCAGTTTCCTAAGCGGGACTACTTACAATGAGCAGTTCTTC; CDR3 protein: CASSFLSGTTYNEQFF
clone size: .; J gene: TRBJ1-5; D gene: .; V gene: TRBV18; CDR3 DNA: TGTGCCAGCTCACCACCGGGGGGGAGCAATCAGCCCCAGCATTTT; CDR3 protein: CASSPPGGSNQPQHF
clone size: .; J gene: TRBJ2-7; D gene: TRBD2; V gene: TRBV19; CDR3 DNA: TGTGCCAGTATTCTGCGGGAGGTATCCTACGAGCAGTACTTC; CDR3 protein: CASILREVSYEQYF
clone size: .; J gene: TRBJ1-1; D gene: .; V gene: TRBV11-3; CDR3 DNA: TGTGCCAGCAGCTTGCCGAAGGGGGAACCTTTCTTT; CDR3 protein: CASSLPKGEPFF
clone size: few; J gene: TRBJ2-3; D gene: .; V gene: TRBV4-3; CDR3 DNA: TGCGCCAGCAGCCAAGAACAAGCGGATACGCAGTATTTT; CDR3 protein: CASSQEQADTQYF
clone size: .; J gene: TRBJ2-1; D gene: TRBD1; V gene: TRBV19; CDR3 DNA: TGTGCCAGTAGTAGAACAGGGGGAGGCTCCTACAATGAGCAGTTCTTC; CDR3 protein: CASSRTGGGSYNEQFF
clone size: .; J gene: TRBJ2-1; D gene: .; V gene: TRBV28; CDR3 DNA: TGTGCCACCCTATCCCGACTAGGCAATGAGCAGTTCTTC; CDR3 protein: CATLSRLGNEQFF
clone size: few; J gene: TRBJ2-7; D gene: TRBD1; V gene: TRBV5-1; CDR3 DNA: TGCGCCAGCAGCCGGGACAGGTACTTGGAGCAGTACTTC; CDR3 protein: CASSRDRYLEQYF
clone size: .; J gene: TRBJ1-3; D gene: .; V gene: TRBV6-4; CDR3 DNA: TGTGCCAGCAGTGACCTCCAAGGAAACACCATATATTTT; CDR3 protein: CASSDLQGNTIYF
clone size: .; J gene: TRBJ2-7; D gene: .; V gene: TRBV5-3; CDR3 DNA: TGTGCCCTCGACGAGGGGTGGCCTACCTACGAGCAGTACTTC; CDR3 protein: CALDEGWPTYEQYF